The source of this T cell receptor beta chain is a study of T-cell memory formation after mild COVID-19. Study background: Most TCR clusters belonged to a single donor.

TCRdb used MiXCR to reprocess the 5' RACE reads, holding one entry per CDR3 protein. The sample has just under 150,000 distinct CDR3 sequences, under 7% seen once. This clonotype was seen many times. Its antigen is as yet unknown. Germline CDR1 SGHVS, CDR2 FQNEAQ. The CDR3 runs to 17 residues. Deletions cut 0 bases from V and 3 bases from J, with 17 bases between. Study-level results: Contracting CD4+ clones lay largely in CM and EM, with CD8+ ones residing in EMRA. Within pre-infection memory, some responding clones were found, suggesting cross-reactive memory joined.

The receptor comes from an adult woman who had mild COVID-19 (a few samples of this study predate the infection). Cell type and time point are not known. Sequencing input: PBMCs or a T cell subset sorted from them (not recorded which). The J gene is TRBJ2-5, the V gene TRBV7-8; TRBD1 might be the D (6 bases). DNA for the CDR3: TGTGCCAGCAGCTTAGCGAGGCTTACAGGGTGGAAAGAGACCCAGTACTTC. Residues: CASSLARLTGWKETQYF.